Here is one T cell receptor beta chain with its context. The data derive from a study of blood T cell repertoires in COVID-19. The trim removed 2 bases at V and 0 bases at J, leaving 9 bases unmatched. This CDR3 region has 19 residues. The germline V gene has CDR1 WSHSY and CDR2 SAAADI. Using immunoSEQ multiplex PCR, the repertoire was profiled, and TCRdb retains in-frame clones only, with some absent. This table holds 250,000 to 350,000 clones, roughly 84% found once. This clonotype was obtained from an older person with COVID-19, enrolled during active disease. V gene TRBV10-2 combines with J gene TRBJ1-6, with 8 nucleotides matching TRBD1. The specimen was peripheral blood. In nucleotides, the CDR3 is TGCGCCAGCAGTGAGACAACCGGGACAGGAAGCTCCTATAATTCACCCCTCCACTTT. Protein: CASSETTGTGSSYNSPLHF.